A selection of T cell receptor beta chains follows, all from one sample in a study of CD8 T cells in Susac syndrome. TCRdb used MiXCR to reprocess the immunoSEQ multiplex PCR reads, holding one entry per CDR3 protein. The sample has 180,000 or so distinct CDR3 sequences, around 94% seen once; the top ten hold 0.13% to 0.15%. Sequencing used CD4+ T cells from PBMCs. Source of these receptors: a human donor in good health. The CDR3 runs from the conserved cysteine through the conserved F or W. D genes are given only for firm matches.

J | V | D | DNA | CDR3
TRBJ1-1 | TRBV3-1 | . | TGTGCCAGCAGCCCCAGACAGTACACTGAAGCTTTCTTT | CASSPRQYTEAFF
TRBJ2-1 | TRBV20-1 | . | TGCAGTGCTTCAGGGGACATCAATGAGCAGTTCTTC | CSASGDINEQFF
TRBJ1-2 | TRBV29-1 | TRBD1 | TGCAGCGCCCAGGGGGCGGACTATGGCTACACCTTC | CSAQGADYGYTF
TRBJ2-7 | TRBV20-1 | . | TGCAGTGCTAGTAACGGTGTCTACGAGCAGTACTTC | CSASNGVYEQYF
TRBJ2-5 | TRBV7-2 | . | TGTGCCAGCAGCTTAGCAGAAGCAGAGACCCAGTACTTC | CASSLAEAETQYF
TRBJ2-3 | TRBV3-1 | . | TGTGCCAGCAGCCAACGGAATACGCAGTATTTT | CASSQRNTQYF
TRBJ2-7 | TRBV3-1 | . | TGTGCCAGCAGCCGTTCGGGCTTCTACGAGCAGTACTTC | CASSRSGFYEQYF
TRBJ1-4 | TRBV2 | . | TGTGCCAGCAGTGACAGCCCTAATGAAAAACTGTTTTTT | CASSDSPNEKLFF
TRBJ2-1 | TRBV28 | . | TGTGCCAGCAGTACAGAGGGCCCATACAATGAGCAGTTCTTC | CASSTEGPYNEQFF
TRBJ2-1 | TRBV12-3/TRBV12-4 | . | TGTGCCAGCGGTGGCATGGGTTTTACCAATGAGCAGTTCTTC | CASGGMGFTNEQFF
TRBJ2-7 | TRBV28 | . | TGTGCCAGCAGTTTTGAGTACAACGAGCAGTACTTC | CASSFEYNEQYF
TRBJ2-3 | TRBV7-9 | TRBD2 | TGTGCCAGCAGCTCAGCGGGGGGGCATACGCAGTATTTT | CASSSAGGHTQYF
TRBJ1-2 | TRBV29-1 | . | TGCAGCGCTTCGACTAATACGGGGTATGGCTACACCTTC | CSASTNTGYGYTF
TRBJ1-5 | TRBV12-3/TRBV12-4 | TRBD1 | TGTGCCAGCAAGCTCGGACAGGGAGGTCAGCCCCAGCATTTT | CASKLGQGGQPQHF
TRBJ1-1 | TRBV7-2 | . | TGTGCCAGCAGGGCCGGGACGCTTATGAACACTGAAGCTTTCTTT | CASRAGTLMNTEAFF
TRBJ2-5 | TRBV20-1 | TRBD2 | TGCAGTGCTTCGCGGGGGGATTTAGGCGAGACCCAGTACTTC | CSASRGDLGETQYF
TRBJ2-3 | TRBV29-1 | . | TGCAGCGTAAGAGGAGGCAAGGCTTTGTTGTATTTT | CSVRGGKALLYF
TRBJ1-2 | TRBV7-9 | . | TGTGCCAGCAGCTTAGGGGCTTCGGACAAGCTGGCTGGCTACACCTTC | CASSLGASDKLAGYTF
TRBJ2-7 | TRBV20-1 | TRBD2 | TGCAGTGCTGGGCGGGGGACCCCCTCCTACGAGCAGTACTTC | CSAGRGTPSYEQYF
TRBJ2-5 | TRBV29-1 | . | TGCAGCGTTAGGAGTTACAGGGTACGGGAGACCCAGTACTTC | CSVRSYRVRETQYF
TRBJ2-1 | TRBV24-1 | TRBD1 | TGTGCCACCAGTGATAGAGGGGCGACAGGGGGCCGGGGGAATGAGCAGTTCTTC | CATSDRGATGGRGNEQFF
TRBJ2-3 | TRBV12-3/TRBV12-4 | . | TGTGCCAGCAGTTCCGGGACACGGGTTGGTACGCAGTATTTT | CASSSGTRVGTQYF
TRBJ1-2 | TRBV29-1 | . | TGCAGCGTTCCCCCCAGCTATGGCTACACCTTC | CSVPPSYGYTF
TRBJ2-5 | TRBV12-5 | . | TGTGCTAGTGGTACGGACACCCAGACCCAGTACTTC | CASGTDTQTQYF
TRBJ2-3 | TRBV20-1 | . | TGCAGTGCTAGATCGCGGGGTGTGATTCGCACAGATACGCAGTATTTT | CSARSRGVIRTDTQYF
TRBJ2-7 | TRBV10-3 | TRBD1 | TGTGCCTCTGGACAGGGGGCCTACGAGCAGTACTTC | CASGQGAYEQYF
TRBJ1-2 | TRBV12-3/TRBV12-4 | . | TGTGCCAGCAGTCCGACAGCGGGCGGCTACACCTTC | CASSPTAGGYTF